The 32 T cell receptor beta chains given below trace back to one sample, sequenced in a study of shared clonotypes between healthy human individuals. TCRdb's table, derived via immunoSEQ multiplex PCR, lists solely in-frame clones and lacks some. Among approximately 2.5 million clones, roughly nine tenths were seen once, and the ten largest hold about 0.13%. Sequencing was done on a sample of naive CD4+ T cells sorted from blood. The subset here: CD45RA+ positively selected. Source of these receptors: a man younger than 30 in good health.

The chain joins TRBV6-5 to TRBJ2-7; D call uncertain. CDR1 and CDR2 from the germline V gene are MNHEY and SVGAGI. V dropped 5 bases and J dropped 4 bases, with 12 bases sitting between them. The CDR3 spans 13 residues. The CDR3 sequence is CASSPGVRYEQYF. CDR3 DNA sequence: TGTGCCAGCAGTCCCGGCGTTCGATACGAGCAGTACTTC.

This chain links TRBV6-5 with TRBJ2-3, with TRBD1 identical over 7 bases. The ends lost 6 bases at V and 0 bases at J; junction bases unmatched: 3. CDR3 length: 14 amino acids. CDR1 is MNHEY, CDR2 SVGAGI, per germline. CDR3 coding DNA: TGTGCCAGCAGAGGGACAGCTAGCACAGATACGCAGTATTTT. Translating it yields CASRGTASTDTQYF.

The J gene is TRBJ1-5, the V gene TRBV19, with 8 positions matching TRBD1. The J segment lost 7 bases and the V segment lost 2 bases, leaving 7 bases of the junction unmatched. Germline V lookup: CDR1 LNHDA, CDR2 SQIVND (reference sequence). This CDR3 comprises 15 residues. CDR3 sequence reads: CASSITGTGVQPQHF. CDR3 coding DNA: TGTGCCAGTAGTATAACTGGGACAGGAGTACAGCCCCAGCATTTT. Based on the CDR3 plus reference TRBV19 and TRBJ1-5, the full variable domain is DGGITQSPKYLFRKEGQNVTLSCEQNLNHDAMYWYRQDPGQGLRLIYYSQIVNDFQKGDIAEGYSVSREKKESFPLTVTSAQKNPTAFYLCASSITGTGVQPQHFGDGTRLSIL.

The genes are TRBV19 and TRBJ2-3, with 8 nucleotides matching TRBD1. The junction had 4 bases not matched to a gene; V was cut back by 3 bases and J by 2 bases. The germline V gene has CDR1 LNHDA and CDR2 SQIVND (reference sequence). CDR3 length: 15 amino acids. The CDR3 loop reads CASSIAGGSTDTQYF. CDR3 nucleotide sequence: TGTGCCAGTAGTATTGCAGGGGGCTCCACAGATACGCAGTATTTT. Looking up the rest from reference TRBV19 and TRBJ2-3 gives the full variable domain: DGGITQSPKYLFRKEGQNVTLSCEQNLNHDAMYWYRQDPGQGLRLIYYSQIVNDFQKGDIAEGYSVSREKKESFPLTVTSAQKNPTAFYLCASSIAGGSTDTQYFGPGTRLTVL.

In DNA form, the CDR3 reads TGTGCCAGCAGCCCCTTGGGCAGCTACGAGCAGTACTTC. Its protein product is CASSPLGSYEQYF. The rearrangement joins TRBV7-3 to TRBJ2-7; D not certain. CDR1 is SGHTA and CDR2 is FQGTGA in the germline V gene. The length of the CDR3 is 13 residues. Trimming stripped 5 bases from V and 3 bases from J, with 11 bases between.

The rearrangement links TRBV28 to TRBJ1-4, with D uncertain. V lost 6 bases, J lost 8 bases, and 10 bases lay in between. The CDR3 is 12 residues long. Germline V CDR1 and CDR2: MDHEN, SYDVKM. CDR3 in DNA: TGTGCCAGCAGGGCTGTAGGCGAAAAACTGTTTTTT. This gives the protein CASRAVGEKLFF.

V and J are TRBV5-1 and TRBJ1-6; 7 bases align to TRBD1. This CDR3 region has 14 residues. The V gene's germline CDR1 is SGHRS and CDR2 YFSETQ. V trimming: 7 bases; J trimming: 12 bases; junction bases outside the gene matches: 13. The DNA for the CDR3 is TGCGCCAGCCGCCCTGGGACAGAAGGCCAACCCCTCCACTTT. Amino acids: CASRPGTEGQPLHF.

This clone was seen a handful of times. This chain connects TRBV19 to TRBJ1-1; TRBD1 agrees at 9 bases. Germline V CDR1 and CDR2: LNHDA, SQIVND (reference sequence). Losses at the gene ends were 2 bases for V and 14 bases for J; bases not matched to a gene: 9. CDR3 length equals 13 residues. The chain's CDR3 is CASSITRDREEFF. As DNA, the CDR3 is TGTGCCAGTAGTATAACCCGGGACAGGGAGGAATTCTTT.

This chain connects TRBV5-4 to TRBJ2-1, with D perhaps TRBD2 (6 bases). The CDR3 is 14 amino acids. In germline, CDR1 is SGHNT, CDR2 YYREEE (reference sequence). Trimming stripped 4 bases from V and 6 bases from J, with 14 bases between. The CDR3 protein is CASSPKTSFNEQFF. The CDR3 DNA follows: TGTGCCAGCAGCCCAAAGACTAGTTTCAATGAGCAGTTCTTC.

With regard to this clone: This sample includes further DNA sequences coding for the same CDR3. This chain uses TRBV19 with TRBJ2-5, with a weak D call TRBD1 (5 bases). The CDR3 runs to 13 residues. The germline V gene has CDR1 LNHDA and CDR2 SQIVND (reference sequence). With 5 bases removed from V and 3 bases from J, the gap between germline ends came to 10 bases. In DNA, the CDR3 is TGTGCCAGTAGTCGGCAGGGAAAAGAGACCCAGTACTTC. Its protein product is CASSRQGKETQYF. The full variable domain, with the rest looked up from reference TRBV19 and TRBJ2-5, is DGGITQSPKYLFRKEGQNVTLSCEQNLNHDAMYWYRQDPGQGLRLIYYSQIVNDFQKGDIAEGYSVSREKKESFPLTVTSAQKNPTAFYLCASSRQGKETQYFGPGTRLLVL.

The genes are TRBV5-6 and TRBJ1-2; 7 bases fit TRBD1. The germline gives CDR1 SGHDT, CDR2 YYEEEE. This CDR3 is built from 19 residues. J was trimmed by 2 bases and V by 3 bases; bases with no gene match: 19. The CDR3 DNA is TGTGCCAGCAGCTCGGGACAGTATGATAAATTTCAACGGAACTATGGCTACACCTTC. It codes for CASSSGQYDKFQRNYGYTF.

This chain uses TRBV19 with TRBJ1-1; D not certain. Germline CDR1 is LNHDA and CDR2 is SQIVND (reference sequence). Trimming took 6 bases from V and 3 from J, leaving 11 bases between them. The CDR3 is 13 residues long. For the CDR3, the DNA is TGTGCCAGTAGAGTTAGCCGGGACACTGAAGCTTTCTTT. Translated, it gives CASRVSRDTEAFF.

The V and J genes are TRBV21-1 and TRBJ2-5; the table's TRBD2 call for D was not verified on the DNA. TRBV21-1 is given as a pseudogene. The CDR3 extends over 16 amino acids. CDR3 region: CASSERALAGVETQYF. The CDR3, as DNA: TGTGCCAGCAGCGAAAGAGCTCTAGCGGGAGTTGAGACCCAGTACTTC.

The chain recombines TRBV28 with TRBJ1-2; TRBD1 matches 7 bases. V was clipped by 6 bases and J by 7 bases; unmatched bases: 8. CDR3 length: 13 amino acids. Per the germline V gene, CDR1 is MDHEN and CDR2 is SYDVKM. CDR3 sequence: CASRGTAFSGYTF. The CDR3 DNA follows: TGTGCCAGCAGAGGGACAGCTTTCTCTGGCTACACCTTC.

This clone was found once. The J gene is TRBJ1-2, the V gene TRBV14; D unresolved. CDR3 length: 12 residues. Germline CDR1 is SGHDN and CDR2 is FVKESK. The V and J ends lost 1 base and 5 bases respectively, with 5 bases between them. The CDR3 sequence is CASSQGFYGYTF. DNA of the CDR3: TGTGCCAGCAGCCAAGGGTTTTATGGCTACACCTTC. The full variable domain, with the rest looked up from reference TRBV14 and TRBJ1-2, is EAGVTQFPSHSVIEKGQTVTLRCDPISGHDNLYWYRRVMGKEIKFLLHFVKESKQDESGMPNNRFLAERTGGTYSTLKVQPAELEDSGVYFCASSQGFYGYTFGSGTRLTVV.

The genes are TRBV5-5 and TRBJ2-1; D uncertain. V gave up 1 base and J gave up 5 bases, with 10 bases separating them. CDR1 is SGHKS, CDR2 YYEKEE, per germline (reference sequence). The CDR3 has 14 amino acids. DNA for the CDR3: TGTGCCAGCAGCTTGAATGCAGTGCACAATGAGCAGTTCTTC. It specifies CASSLNAVHNEQFF.

This clone appeared a single time. V gene TRBV10-2 combines with J gene TRBJ2-1; 9 bases match TRBD1. This CDR3 comprises 14 residues. Germline values: CDR1 WSHSY, CDR2 SAAADI. V trimming: 6 bases; J trimming: 5 bases; junction bases outside the gene matches: 5. CDR3 protein: CASRVTGGDNEQFF. CDR3 nucleotide sequence: TGCGCCAGCAGAGTGACAGGGGGTGACAATGAGCAGTTCTTC.

V and J are TRBV5-1 and TRBJ2-5; no firm D call. Trimming took 0 bases from V and 2 from J, leaving 8 bases between them. This CDR3 spans 14 amino acids. Germline loops: CDR1 SGHRS, CDR2 YFSETQ. Here the CDR3 DNA reads TGCGCCAGCAGCTTGGGCCATAATCAAGAGACCCAGTACTTC. Its protein is CASSLGHNQETQYF. The complete variable domain, with remaining parts taken from reference TRBV5-1 and TRBJ2-5, reads KAGVTQTPRYLIKTRGQQVTLSCSPISGHRSVSWYQQTPGQGLQFLFEYFSETQRNKGNFPGRFSGRQFSNSRSEMNVSTLELGDSALYLCASSLGHNQETQYFGPGTRLLVL.

The CDR3 region has the DNA TGTGCCAGCTCCCCCGGGACAGGAGCTTTGGGCAAAAACATTCAGTACTTC. The encoded protein is CASSPGTGALGKNIQYF. The rearrangement links TRBV18 to TRBJ2-4; 8 nucleotides match TRBD1. This CDR3 is 17 amino acids long. Losses at the gene ends were 6 bases for V and 3 bases for J; bases not matched to a gene: 13. Germline loops: CDR1 KGHSH, CDR2 LQKENI.

The chain couples TRBV7-3 to TRBJ2-3; TRBD2 agrees at 7 bases. The CDR3 consists of 14 residues. Germline CDR1 reads SGHTA; CDR2 reads FQGTGA. V shed 3 bases, J shed 1 base, and the junction held 1 base outside the gene matches. This chain's CDR3 is CASSFSGGTDTQYF. CDR3 DNA sequence: TGTGCCAGCAGCTTCAGCGGGGGCACAGATACGCAGTATTTT.

Of note for this clone: The sample carries other DNA sequences with the same CDR3. The rearrangement links TRBV2 to TRBJ2-1, with D uncertain. Germline CDR1 is SNHLY and CDR2 is FYNNEI. The CDR3 runs to 12 residues. The germline V and J ends were trimmed by 2 bases and 8 bases, with 7 bases remaining between them. The CDR3 coding sequence is TGTGCCAGCAGTGAATGGGCTGATGAGCAGTTCTTC. It translates to CASSEWADEQFF.

This sequence joins TRBV5-1 and TRBJ1-1, with a weak D call TRBD1 (6 bases). Germline V gene sequence: CDR1 SGHRS, CDR2 YFSETQ. The CDR3 is 14 residues long. Trimming took 5 bases from V and 0 from J, leaving 11 bases between them. DNA for the CDR3: TGCGCCAGCAGTGGGGGGGCTTTGAACACTGAAGCTTTCTTT. Translating it yields CASSGGALNTEAFF.

Of note for this clone: One end of the junction fails to match germline, which may point to a read error. This sequence joins TRBV7-7 and TRBJ2-2; D may be TRBD1 (5 bases). Germline lookup yields CDR1 SSHAT and CDR2 FNYEAQ (reference sequence). The length of the CDR3 is 15 residues. The CDR3, as DNA: TGTGCTAGCAGCTTAGGGGCCCATCGGACCGGGGAGCTGTTTTTT. This translates into CASSLGAHRTGELFF. The full variable domain, in which reference TRBV7-7 and TRBJ2-2 provide the parts outside the CDR3, is GAGVSQSPRYKVTKRGQDVTLRCDPISSHATLYWYQQALGQGPEFLTYFNYEAQPDKSGLPSDRFSAERPEGSISTLTIQRTEQRDSAMYRCASSLGAHRTGELFFGEGSRLTVL.

The V call is TRBV30, the J call TRBJ1-4; D may be TRBD1 (5 bases). Germline V lookup: CDR1 GTSNPN, CDR2 SVGIG (reference sequence). CDR3 size: 14 residues. The V end was cut by 1 base, the J end by 1 base, with 7 bases between. The CDR3 loop is CAWSGTLTNEKLFF. CDR3 sequence (DNA): TGTGCCTGGAGTGGGACACTAACTAATGAAAAACTGTTTTTT.

The rearrangement links TRBV18 to TRBJ1-1; D is unresolved. The germline gives CDR1 KGHSH, CDR2 LQKENI. V lost 4 bases to trimming and J lost 1 base, with 13 bases between them. The CDR3 sequence is 15 residues long. The CDR3 here is CASSHPNQANTEAFF. The CDR3 DNA reads TGTGCCAGCTCACACCCGAACCAGGCGAACACTGAAGCTTTCTTT.

The rearrangement uses TRBV5-1 and TRBJ1-4, with D possibly matching TRBD1 (6 bases). Germline V gene sequence: CDR1 SGHRS, CDR2 YFSETQ. This CDR3 has 13 amino acids. Trimming pared 3 bases from V and 8 bases from J, leaving 11 bases between. The CDR3 is CASSSYGGEKLFF. The CDR3 DNA reads TGCGCCAGCAGCTCCTACGGGGGCGAAAAACTGTTTTTT.

The chain is built from TRBV7-9 and TRBJ1-1; no clear D. Looked up from germline, CDR1 is SEHNR and CDR2 is FQNEAQ (reference sequence). The CDR3 extends over 13 amino acids. Trimming took 6 bases from V and 1 from J, leaving 9 bases between them. For the CDR3, the DNA is TGTGCCAGCAGGTGGGCGGCGAACACTGAAGCTTTCTTT. Encoded protein: CASRWAANTEAFF.

The chain joins TRBV21-1 to TRBJ1-2. TRBV21-1 is flagged as a pseudogene. The CDR3 loop spans 13 amino acids. As DNA, the CDR3 is TGTGCCAGCAGCCGCTACGGGACGAGCGGCTACACCTTC. Protein sequence: CASSRYGTSGYTF.

The J gene is TRBJ2-1, the V gene TRBV4-1, with TRBD1 identical over 9 bases. Germline V gives CDR1 MGHRA, CDR2 YSYEKL. CDR3 length equals 17 residues. V trimming: 4 bases; J trimming: 1 base; junction bases outside the gene matches: 8. For the CDR3, the DNA is TGCGCCAGCAGCCTAATTCCGGGACAGGGATCCTACAATGAGCAGTTCTTC. This encodes CASSLIPGQGSYNEQFF.

This chain joins TRBV5-5 and TRBJ2-1; the match to TRBD2 covers 7 bases. Losses at the gene ends were 2 bases for V and 0 bases for J; bases not matched to a gene: 5. CDR1 and CDR2 (germline): SGHKS, YYEKEE (reference sequence). The CDR3 sequence is 16 residues long. This CDR3 is CASSFPGRTSYNEQFF. In nucleotides, the CDR3 is TGTGCCAGCAGCTTTCCCGGGAGGACCTCCTACAATGAGCAGTTCTTC.

V gene TRBV30 combines with J gene TRBJ1-4; no definite D call. This CDR3 is 12 amino acids long. Per the germline V gene, CDR1 is GTSNPN and CDR2 is SVGIG (reference sequence). The V and J ends lost 0 bases and 7 bases respectively, with 6 bases between them. The CDR3 spells CAWSVNSEKLFF. CDR3 nucleotide sequence: TGTGCCTGGAGTGTAAACAGTGAAAAACTGTTTTTT.

This clone was seen a single time. Different DNA sequences within this sample yield the same CDR3. This chain links TRBV30 with TRBJ2-3, with a tentative D call TRBD2 (7 bases). V lost 0 bases, J lost 1 base, and 11 bases lay in between. Looked up from germline, CDR1 is GTSNPN and CDR2 is SVGIG (reference sequence). This CDR3 region has 15 residues. The CDR3 is CAWSVGGGGTDTQYF. The CDR3 coding sequence is TGTGCCTGGAGTGTAGGAGGGGGGGGCACAGATACGCAGTATTTT.